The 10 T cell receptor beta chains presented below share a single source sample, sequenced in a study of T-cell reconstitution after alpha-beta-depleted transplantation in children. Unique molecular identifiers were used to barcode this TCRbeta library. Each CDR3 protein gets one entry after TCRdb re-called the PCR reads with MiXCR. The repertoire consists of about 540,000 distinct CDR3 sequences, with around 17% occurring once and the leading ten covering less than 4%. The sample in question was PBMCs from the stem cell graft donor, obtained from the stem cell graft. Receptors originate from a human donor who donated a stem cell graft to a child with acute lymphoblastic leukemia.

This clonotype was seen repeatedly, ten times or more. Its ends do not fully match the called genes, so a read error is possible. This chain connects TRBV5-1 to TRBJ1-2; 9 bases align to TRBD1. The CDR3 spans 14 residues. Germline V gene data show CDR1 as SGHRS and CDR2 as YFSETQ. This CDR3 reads CASSLGTGNYGYTF. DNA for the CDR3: TGTGCCAGCAGTTTAGGGACAGGGAACTATGGCTACACCTTC.

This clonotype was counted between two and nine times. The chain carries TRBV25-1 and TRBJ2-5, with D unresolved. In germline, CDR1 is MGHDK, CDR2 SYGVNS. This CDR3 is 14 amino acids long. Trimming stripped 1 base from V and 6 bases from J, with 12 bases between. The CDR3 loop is CASSESPPRKTQYF. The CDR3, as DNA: TGTGCCAGCAGTGAATCTCCCCCGAGGAAGACCCAGTACTTC.

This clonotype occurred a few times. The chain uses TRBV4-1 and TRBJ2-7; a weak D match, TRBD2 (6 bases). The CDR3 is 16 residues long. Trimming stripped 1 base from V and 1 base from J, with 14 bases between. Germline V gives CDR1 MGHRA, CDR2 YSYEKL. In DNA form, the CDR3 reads TGCGCCAGCAGCCAAGCCGGGACTCCCACTTCCTACGAGCAGTACTTC. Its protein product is CASSQAGTPTSYEQYF.

The CDR3 region is CASSTRRAETQYF. The CDR3 region has the DNA TGTGCCAGCTCAACCCGGCGTGCAGAGACCCAGTACTTC. This chain links TRBV18 with TRBJ2-5, with D unresolved. The CDR3 consists of 13 residues. The germline V and J ends were trimmed by 5 bases and 4 bases, with 11 bases remaining between them. Per germline, CDR1 KGHSH and CDR2 LQKENI.

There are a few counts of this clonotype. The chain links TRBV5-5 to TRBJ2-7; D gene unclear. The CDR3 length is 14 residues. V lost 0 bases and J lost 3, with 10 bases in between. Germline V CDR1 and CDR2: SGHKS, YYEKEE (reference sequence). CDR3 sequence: CASSLGVSGYEQYF. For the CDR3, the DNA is TGTGCCAGCAGCTTGGGGGTTTCCGGCTACGAGCAGTACTTC.

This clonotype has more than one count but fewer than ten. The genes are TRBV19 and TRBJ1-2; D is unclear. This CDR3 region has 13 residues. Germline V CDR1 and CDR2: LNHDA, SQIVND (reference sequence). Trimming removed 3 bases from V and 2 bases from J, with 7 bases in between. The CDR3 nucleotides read TGTGCCAGTAGTATCCAACGCAACTATGGCTACACCTTC. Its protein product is CASSIQRNYGYTF.

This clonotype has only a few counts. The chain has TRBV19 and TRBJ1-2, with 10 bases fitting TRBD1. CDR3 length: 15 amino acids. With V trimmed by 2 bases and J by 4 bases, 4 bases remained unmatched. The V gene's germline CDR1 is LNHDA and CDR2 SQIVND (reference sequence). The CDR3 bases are TGTGCCAGTAGTATACGGACAGGGGGTCGCTATGGCTACACCTTC. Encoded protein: CASSIRTGGRYGYTF.

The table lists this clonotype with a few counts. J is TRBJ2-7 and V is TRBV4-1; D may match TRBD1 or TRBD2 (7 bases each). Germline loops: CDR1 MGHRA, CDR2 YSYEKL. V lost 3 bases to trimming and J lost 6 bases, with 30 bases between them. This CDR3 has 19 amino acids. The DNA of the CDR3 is TGCGCCAGCAGCCAGTTCTGGGACAGATTCGGCGGGGGCCTTGGCGAGCAGTACTTC. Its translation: CASSQFWDRFGGGLGEQYF.

The CDR3 DNA sequence: TGTGCCAGCTCAAGGACGACAGGGGTGACTGAAGCTTTCTTT. Translating it yields CASSRTTGVTEAFF. J is TRBJ1-1 and V is TRBV18, with 8 nucleotides matching TRBD1. CDR1 and CDR2 from the germline V gene are KGHSH and LQKENI. This CDR3 is 14 amino acids long. V lost 5 bases, J lost 5 bases, and 7 bases stayed unmatched. The full variable domain, its missing parts supplied by reference TRBV18 and TRBJ1-1, is NAGVMQNPRHLVRRRGQEARLRCSPMKGHSHVYWYRQLPEEGLKFMVYLQKENIIDESGMPKERFSAEFPKEGPSILRIQQVVRGDSAAYFCASSRTTGVTEAFFGQGTRLTVV.

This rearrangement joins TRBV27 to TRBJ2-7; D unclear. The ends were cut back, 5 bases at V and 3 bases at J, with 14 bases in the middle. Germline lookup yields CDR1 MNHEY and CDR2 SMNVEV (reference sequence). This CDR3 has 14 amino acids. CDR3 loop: CASSPSSPYYEQYF. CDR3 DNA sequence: TGTGCCAGCAGTCCCTCATCACCTTACTACGAGCAGTACTTC.